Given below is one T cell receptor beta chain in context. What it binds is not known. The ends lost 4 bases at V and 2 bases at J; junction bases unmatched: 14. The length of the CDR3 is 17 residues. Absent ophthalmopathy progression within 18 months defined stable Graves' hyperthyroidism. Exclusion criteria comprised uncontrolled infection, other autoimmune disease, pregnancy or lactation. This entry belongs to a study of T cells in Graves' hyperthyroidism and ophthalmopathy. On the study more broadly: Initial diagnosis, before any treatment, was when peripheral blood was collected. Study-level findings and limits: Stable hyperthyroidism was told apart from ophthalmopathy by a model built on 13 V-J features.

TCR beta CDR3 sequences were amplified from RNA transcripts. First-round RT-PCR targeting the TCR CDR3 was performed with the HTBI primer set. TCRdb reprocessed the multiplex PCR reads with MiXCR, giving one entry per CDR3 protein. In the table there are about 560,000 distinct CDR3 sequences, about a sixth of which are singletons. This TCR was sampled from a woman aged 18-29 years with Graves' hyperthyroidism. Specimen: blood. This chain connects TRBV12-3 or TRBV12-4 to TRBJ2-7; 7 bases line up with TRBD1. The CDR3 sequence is CASSSPLGGQATYEQYF. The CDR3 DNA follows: TGTGCCAGCAGTTCACCCCTAGGCGGACAGGCCACCTACGAGCAGTACTTC.